A single sample is the source of the 12 T cell receptor beta chains below, sequenced in a study of CXCR3-negative and CXCR3-positive naive CD8 T cells (dated by TCRdb to between 2018 and 2021). Their specific antigens are unknown. Sequencing was carried out with a NextSeq 550. The Human TCR Profiling Kit (MiLaboratory) was used to prepare UMI-labeled 5' RACE TRB cDNA libraries. TCRdb reprocessed the reads, and each CDR3 protein sequence is entered once, without DNA. This specimen's table enumerates over 4,000 distinct CDR3 sequences. The ten largest account for 1.4% to 1.5% of the sample. General findings and caveats noted by the study authors: TRB CDR3s from CXCR3-positive naive cells showed higher hydrophobicity (lower Kidera factor 4), lower energy, and higher strength and volume indices than CXCR3-negative naive cells.

Sequenced input: naive CXCR3+ CD8+ T cells from blood. In light of the paper, this sample's cell subset or site label describes: CD45RO-CCR7+CD27+CD95- naive CD8+ T cells expressing CXCR3 (TNR3+). These receptors came from a human donor in good health. Some clones in this sample may be carry-over from other donors' samples.

The rearrangement joins TRBV18 to TRBJ2-1. CDR3 length equals 12 residues. Germline V gene lookup returns CDR1 KGHSH and CDR2 LQKENI. The CDR3: CASSPSDNEQFF.

J is TRBJ1-2 and V is TRBV28; as DNA is missing, the TRBD1 call by TCRdb cannot be tested. The CDR3 spans 16 residues. The germline CDR1 and CDR2 sequences are MDHEN and SYDVKM. The CDR3 sequence is CASSLVPQTFNYGYTF.

The J gene is TRBJ2-5, the V gene TRBV2; the D call from TCRdb, TRBD2, cannot be confirmed without DNA. The CDR3 sequence is 14 residues long. Germline loops: CDR1 SNHLY, CDR2 FYNNEI. The chain's CDR3 is CASSAGLIQETQYF.

Its frequency marks this clonotype as medium-sized (0.01 to 0.1%). The rearrangement joins TRBV9 to TRBJ2-7; TCRdb outputs TRBD1, but without DNA this stays unchecked. In germline, CDR1 is SGDLS, CDR2 YYNGEE. The CDR3 runs to 14 residues. The CDR3 reads CASSVEGEPYEQYF.

This clonotype shows up as medium-sized by frequency. V usage is TRBV7-3 and J usage is TRBJ2-3; TCRdb proposes TRBD1, but this gene call is untestable without DNA. CDR1 and CDR2 (germline): SGHTA, FQGTGA. CDR3 length: 12 residues. The CDR3 sequence: CASSHTGDTQYF.

This clonotype is identified as medium-sized (0.01 to 0.1%) from frequency. This rearrangement joins TRBV12-3 or TRBV12-4 to TRBJ1-1. This CDR3 is built from 15 residues. This chain's CDR3 is CASSFVAGPDTEAFF.

The V gene is TRBV5-6, the J gene TRBJ1-1; TCRdb picks TRBD1, but there is no DNA to check that call. Germline values: CDR1 SGHDT, CDR2 YYEEEE. The length of the CDR3 is 14 residues. The CDR3 region is CASSPGAGGTEAFF. Complete variable domain (other parts from reference TRBV5-6 and TRBJ1-1): DAGVTQSPTHLIKTRGQQVTLRCSPKSGHDTVSWYQQALGQGPQFIFQYYEEEERQRGNFPDRFSGHQFPNYSSELNVNALLLGDSALYLCASSPGAGGTEAFFGQGTRLTVV.

This clonotype is medium-sized (0.01 to 0.1%) by frequency. The chain links TRBV29-1 to TRBJ1-1; absent DNA, TCRdb's TRBD1 call cannot be checked. Germline CDR1 is SQVTM and CDR2 is ANQGSEA. The CDR3 consists of 11 residues. CDR3 loop: CSSGANTEAFF.

Its frequency marks this clonotype as medium-sized. The J gene is TRBJ2-1, the V gene TRBV20-1; TCRdb's D call, TRBD1, is unchecked because there is no DNA. The CDR3 sequence is 12 residues long. Looked up from germline, CDR1 is DFQATT and CDR2 is SNEGSKA (reference sequence). CDR3 sequence reads: CSARVNSREQFF.

This clonotype ranks as medium-sized in terms of frequency. This chain joins TRBV24-1 and TRBJ2-1. Germline-derived CDR1 and CDR2 are KGHDR and SFDVKD. The CDR3 sequence is 11 residues long. CDR3 protein: CATSVSHEQFF.

This clonotype shows up as medium-sized by frequency. This sequence joins TRBV29-1 and TRBJ2-2; the D call of TRBD1 rests on TCRdb alone, since no DNA is present to check it. This CDR3 has 14 amino acids. The germline gives CDR1 SQVTM, CDR2 ANQGSEA. This CDR3 is CSVAGTGITGELFF.

This clonotype ranks as medium-sized (0.01 to 0.1%) in terms of frequency. The V gene is TRBV29-1, the J gene TRBJ2-4. This CDR3 spans 13 amino acids. The V gene's germline CDR1 is SQVTM and CDR2 ANQGSEA. CDR3 amino acids: CSVLHHTENIQYF. Looking up the rest from reference TRBV29-1 and TRBJ2-4 gives the full variable domain: SAVISQKPSRDICQRGTSLTIQCQVDSQVTMMFWYRQQPGQSLTLIATANQGSEATYESGFVIDKFPISRPNLTFSTLTVSNMSPEDSSIYLCSVLHHTENIQYFGAGTRLSVL.